This passage covers 6 T cell receptor beta chains from one sample sequenced in a study of blood T cells in healthy people across ages. A second 7 to 11 cycle PCR used barcoded and J-beta primers. TCRdb reprocessed the 5' RACE reads with MiXCR, giving one entry per CDR3 protein. The repertoire has 550,000 to 700,000 distinct CDR3 sequences, approximately 30% of them found once; the top ten carry around 20%. The source material was blood. Receptor source: a woman aged 65 to 85 in good health.

There are a few counts of this clonotype. V is TRBV24-1 and J is TRBJ2-1, with 10 bases fitting TRBD1. The CDR3 loop spans 15 amino acids. Germline V gene sequence: CDR1 KGHDR, CDR2 SFDVKD. V shed 7 bases and J 3 bases; nucleotides not matched to a gene: 5. The CDR3 coding sequence is TGTGCCACCAGAGCCGGGACAGGGGACTACAATGAGCAGTTCTTC. It encodes CATRAGTGDYNEQFF.

This clonotype was observed a handful of times. This chain joins TRBV18 and TRBJ1-2, with 8 bases matching TRBD1. V shed 3 bases and J 2 bases; nucleotides not matched to a gene: 5. Germline V gene data show CDR1 as KGHSH and CDR2 as LQKENI. The CDR3 has 15 residues. The CDR3 sequence: CASSPQDRANYGYTF. As DNA, the CDR3 is TGTGCCAGCTCACCTCAGGACAGGGCCAACTATGGCTACACCTTC.

The chain has TRBV4-2 and TRBJ2-5; a possible D gene is TRBD2 (6 bases). Trimming pared 1 base from V and 5 bases from J, leaving 17 bases between. The CDR3 consists of 16 residues. From germline, CDR1 is LGHNA and CDR2 YNFKEQ. The CDR3 protein is CASSQGSGGVDETQYF. The CDR3 nucleotides are TGTGCCAGCAGCCAAGGTAGCGGAGGGGTTGATGAGACCCAGTACTTC.

Notes on this clonotype: Without the conserved terminal phenylalanine or tryptophan, this CDR3 likely stems from a read error. This chain joins TRBV5-1 and TRBJ1-1; weak D call: TRBD1 (5 bases). This CDR3 is built from 14 residues. Trimming stripped 1 base from V and 4 bases from J, with 11 bases between. Germline V gene sequence: CDR1 SGHRS, CDR2 YFSETQ. The CDR3 protein is CASSLWGPSTEAFL. The CDR3, as DNA: TGCGCCAGCAGCTTGTGGGGCCCGTCCACTGAAGCTTTCCTT.

The J gene is TRBJ2-7, the V gene TRBV11-2; either TRBD1 or TRBD2 may fit D (5 bases each). CDR1 SGHAT and CDR2 FQNNGV come from the germline V gene. V was trimmed by 2 bases and J by 0 bases, leaving 14 bases between them. The CDR3 spans 16 residues. The CDR3, as DNA: TGTGCCAGCAGCTTACCCCGGGACGTTAGCTCCTACGAGCAGTACTTC. This gives the protein CASSLPRDVSSYEQYF.

In nucleotides, the CDR3 is TGCAGCGCCGAGAAGGGCCAAGGAGGAATAGAAAAACTGTTTTTT. Translating it yields CSAEKGQGGIEKLFF. The J gene is TRBJ1-4, the V gene TRBV29-1; D uncertain. Looked up from germline, CDR1 is SQVTM and CDR2 is ANQGSEA. The CDR3 totals 15 residues. V was shortened by 7 bases and J by 8 bases, with 23 bases between the two germline ends.